A selection of T cell receptor beta chains follows, all from one sample in a study of radiotherapy plus CTLA-4 blockade in lung cancer. Some clones are missing from TCRdb's copy, which holds only in-frame ones; the method was immunoSEQ multiplex PCR. The sample consists of 89,000 or so clones, 80% to 85% of them appearing once. Sequences were derived from peripheral blood, sampled from a patient treated with radiotherapy plus ipilimumab. These receptors were collected from a human donor with non-small cell lung cancer who had a partial response to radiotherapy plus ipilimumab. CDR3s include the opening cysteine and the closing phenylalanine or tryptophan. A D gene is named only where the DNA matches it firmly. A clone size is listed for some rows: how often the clone was seen (once, few, many), or a class if it is expanded.

J gene: TRBJ1-1; clone size: .; D gene: TRBD1; V gene: TRBV15; CDR3 protein: CATSRDDWDSNTEAFF; CDR3 DNA: TGTGCCACCAGCAGAGATGATTGGGACAGTAACACTGAAGCTTTCTTT
J gene: TRBJ2-5; clone size: few; D gene: .; V gene: TRBV7-3; CDR3 protein: CASSSQGLETQYF; CDR3 DNA: TGTGCCAGCAGCTCTCAGGGGTTGGAGACCCAGTACTTC
J gene: TRBJ1-4; clone size: few; D gene: .; V gene: TRBV30; CDR3 protein: CGGLRDEKLFF; CDR3 DNA: TGTGGGGGGCTTAGAGATGAAAAACTGTTTTTT
J gene: TRBJ1-1; clone size: .; D gene: TRBD1; V gene: TRBV28; CDR3 protein: CASSTNPGGNTEAFF; CDR3 DNA: TGTGCCAGCAGCACAAACCCAGGGGGGAACACTGAAGCTTTCTTT
J gene: TRBJ2-1; clone size: .; D gene: .; V gene: TRBV5-1; CDR3 protein: CASSLSGNNEQFF; CDR3 DNA: TGCGCCAGCAGCTTGTCCGGGAACAATGAGCAGTTCTTC
J gene: TRBJ2-6; clone size: .; D gene: .; V gene: TRBV28; CDR3 protein: CASSRGGSGANVLTF; CDR3 DNA: TGTGCCAGCAGTCGAGGGGGCTCTGGGGCCAACGTCCTGACTTTC
J gene: TRBJ1-5; clone size: few; D gene: .; V gene: TRBV2; CDR3 protein: CASRDQGNQPQHF; CDR3 DNA: TGTGCCAGCAGAGACCAGGGGAATCAGCCCCAGCATTTT
J gene: TRBJ2-7; clone size: .; D gene: TRBD2; V gene: TRBV5-6; CDR3 protein: CASSASGSKYEQYF; CDR3 DNA: TGTGCCAGCAGCGCTAGCGGGAGTAAGTACGAGCAGTACTTC
J gene: TRBJ1-4; clone size: .; D gene: .; V gene: TRBV19; CDR3 protein: CASSRAGATNEKLFF; CDR3 DNA: TGTGCCAGTAGTAGAGCAGGGGCAACTAATGAAAAACTGTTTTTT
J gene: TRBJ2-7; clone size: .; D gene: .; V gene: TRBV28; CDR3 protein: CASSLSRAPPSYEQYF; CDR3 DNA: TGTGCCAGCAGTTTATCGAGGGCCCCCCCTTCCTACGAGCAGTACTTC
J gene: TRBJ2-5; clone size: few; D gene: .; V gene: TRBV5-4; CDR3 protein: CASSLTKETQYF; CDR3 DNA: TGTGCCAGCAGCTTAACAAAAGAGACCCAGTACTTC
J gene: TRBJ2-1; clone size: .; D gene: TRBD2; V gene: TRBV2; CDR3 protein: CASSGAGALNNEQFF; CDR3 DNA: TGTGCCAGCAGTGGGGCGGGAGCCCTGAACAATGAGCAGTTCTTC
J gene: TRBJ1-1; clone size: .; D gene: TRBD1; V gene: TRBV6-5; CDR3 protein: CASSNRGLTEAFF; CDR3 DNA: TGTGCCAGCAGTAACAGGGGCCTCACTGAAGCTTTCTTT
J gene: TRBJ1-3; clone size: .; D gene: .; V gene: TRBV18; CDR3 protein: CASSPPGAGNTIYF; CDR3 DNA: TGTGCCAGCTCACCACCAGGGGCTGGAAACACCATATATTTT
J gene: TRBJ2-1; clone size: .; D gene: .; V gene: TRBV5-1; CDR3 protein: CVSSSTGPRRWEQFF; CDR3 DNA: TGCGTCAGCAGCTCGACTGGCCCTCGGCGTTGGGAGCAGTTCTTC
J gene: TRBJ2-1; clone size: .; D gene: TRBD2; V gene: TRBV5-1; CDR3 protein: CASSFRLAGYNEQFF; CDR3 DNA: TGCGCCAGCAGCTTTAGACTAGCGGGATACAATGAGCAGTTCTTC